Listed here is a single T cell receptor beta chain. Its antigen remains unidentified. TCRdb processed the 5' RACE reads again and assigns one entry to each CDR3 protein, with no DNA. The sample holds about 300,000 distinct CDR3 sequences. The data stem from a study of T cells expressing NK-cell markers. Study-level information: Seven of the eight sequenced donors were HCMV-seropositive; one was seronegative.

Study observations and caveats: The CD3+CD56-NKG2C+ fraction of a handful of donors was also led by these clonotypes. Six or seven donors showed dominant NKG2C+ clonotypes comprising roughly 1.0-7.0% of their CD8+ T cells.

Looked up from germline, CDR1 is SGHTA and CDR2 is FQGNSA. The CDR3 runs 15 residues. Material: blood T cells: a sorted CD56 or NKG2C T cell subset, CD4+ or CD8+ T cells, or bulk PBMC T cells (not recorded which). The sequence was collected from a woman between 18 and 75 years old in good health. V usage is TRBV7-2 and J usage is TRBJ1-6; TCRdb returns TRBD1, unconfirmable since there is no DNA. CDR3 region: CASSLDGARGSPLHF. Full variable domain (rest looked up from reference TRBV7-2 and TRBJ1-6): GAGVSQSPSNKVTEKGKDVELRCDPISGHTALYWYRQSLGQGLEFLIYFQGNSAPDKSGLPSDRFSAERTGGSVSTLTIQRTQQEDSAVYLCASSLDGARGSPLHFGNGTRLTVT.